This T cell receptor (beta chain) is from a study of blood T cell repertoires in COVID-19. Study overall: COVID-19 samples collected from the United States, Italy and Spain covered acute and convalescent phases. Sources were T cells, B-cell-depleted T cells, or PBMCs; the material itself was cDNA or gDNA.

In the study's own analysis: Cell counts per sample came from amplifying reference gene primers. Sequencing used immunoSEQ multiplex PCR; TCRdb keeps in-frame clones, though not all of them. The V and J calls and clone size are taken from that table; D and trimming were inferred from the DNA. The sample contains 200,000 to 250,000 clones, about 85% of which appear only once. This CDR3 comprises 15 residues. V trimming: 4 bases; J trimming: 5 bases; junction bases outside the gene matches: 5. Looked up from germline, CDR1 is SGHTS and CDR2 is YDEGEE. J is TRBJ2-1 and V is TRBV5-8; 11 bases map to TRBD1. The sequenced sample was peripheral blood. The clonotype originates from a woman younger than 30 who had recovered from COVID-19. The chain's CDR3 is CASSRGQGADNEQFF. The DNA of the CDR3 is TGTGCCAGCAGCCGCGGACAGGGGGCGGACAATGAGCAGTTCTTC.